This T cell receptor beta chain derives from a study of T cell responses to AZD1222 COVID-19 vaccine. The CDR3 covers 13 residues. Germline assignment: CDR1 SGHTA and CDR2 FQGTGA. Deletions cut 5 bases from V and 3 bases from J, with 10 bases between. Data came from immunoSEQ multiplex PCR; TCRdb stores just in-frame clones and leaves some out. The sample carries over 150,000 clones, about 92% recorded once. Whole-study results and caveats: Epitopes outside B.1.351 and B.1.1.7 mutated regions reportedly drew nearly half of spike TCRs. Just 5 to 7 people given AZD1222 tested seropositive at baseline.

Notes on this clone: What it binds is not known.

The chain joins TRBV7-3 to TRBJ1-1; the D gene is possibly TRBD1 (5 bases). The material sequenced was peripheral blood, taken on day 0 of AZD1222 vaccination. The source is an adult in good health. The CDR3 spells CASSRDSYTEAFF. The CDR3 DNA follows: TGTGCCAGCAGCCGCGACAGTTACACTGAAGCTTTCTTT.